This T cell receptor beta chain was profiled in a study of cytomegalovirus exposure and HLA in healthy donors. CDR3 length equals 19 residues. V trimming: 2 bases; J trimming: 0 bases; junction bases outside the gene matches: 14. The germline V gene encodes CDR1 SGHRS and CDR2 YFSETQ. A multiplex PCR was run with 60 Vbeta primers and 13 Jbeta primers. The method was immunoSEQ multiplex PCR; TCRdb's version includes in-frame clones alone and lacks a portion of them. The repertoire has 170,000 or so clones, 75% to 80% of them found once; the top ten carry 2.5% to 3.5%. The sequence was collected from a woman aged 40-49 years in good health and CMV-seronegative. The sequenced sample was PBMCs. V usage is TRBV5-1 and J usage is TRBJ2-1, with 7 bases lining up with TRBD2. CDR3 sequence (DNA): TGCGCCAGCAGCTTCCCCCGGACTAGTAGGGCCAGCTCCTACAATGAGCAGTTCTTC. As protein: CASSFPRTSRASSYNEQFF.